The 9 T cell receptor beta chains presented below share a single source sample, sequenced in a study of blood T cell repertoires in COVID-19. Profiling relied on immunoSEQ multiplex PCR, and the TCRdb table lists in-frame clones only, not all of them. This repertoire shows under 300,000 clones, 86% found once; its top ten account for around 12%. What was sequenced was peripheral blood. The receptors derive from a man older than 75 with acute or convalescent COVID-19.

The rearrangement joins TRBV9 to TRBJ1-2; possible D gene TRBD1, 6 bases. The CDR3 consists of 15 residues. CDR1 is SGDLS and CDR2 is YYNGEE in the germline V gene. V lost 0 bases to trimming and J lost 4 bases, with 13 bases between them. CDR3 sequence (DNA): TGTGCCAGCAGCGTAGCTGCAGGGGACGCCTATGGCTACACCTTC. It translates to CASSVAAGDAYGYTF.

The chain carries TRBV5-1 and TRBJ2-6, with a possible D match to TRBD1 (6 bases). V dropped 5 bases and J dropped 4 bases, with 16 bases sitting between them. CDR3 length: 16 amino acids. Germline V lookup: CDR1 SGHRS, CDR2 YFSETQ. DNA of the CDR3: TGCGCCAGCAGTTTTGGGCGGACAGCAGGGGCCAACGTCCTGACTTTC. Encoded protein: CASSFGRTAGANVLTF.

The rearrangement uses TRBV5-6 and TRBJ1-1; D not certain. Germline V gives CDR1 SGHDT, CDR2 YYEEEE. V shed 0 bases and J shed 5 bases, with 8 bases lying between them. This CDR3 contains 13 residues. The CDR3 coding sequence is TGTGCCAGCAGCTTGGGGCAGGTGACTGAAGCTTTCTTT. It translates to CASSLGQVTEAFF.

This clone was observed once. As DNA, the CDR3 is TGCGCCAGCAGCCTGGGACTTATCGGTTGGGGAGAGAATGAGCAGTTCTTC. Protein: CASSLGLIGWGENEQFF. V is TRBV4-1 and J is TRBJ2-1; D might be TRBD2 (6 bases). In germline, CDR1 is MGHRA, CDR2 YSYEKL. Deletions cut 4 bases from V and 7 bases from J, with 23 bases between. The CDR3 runs to 17 residues.

This rearrangement joins TRBV6-6 to TRBJ1-6; D is possibly TRBD1 (5 bases). V was cut by 6 bases and J by 4 bases, with 13 bases left in between. CDR1 and CDR2 (germline): MNHNY, SVGAGI (reference sequence). The CDR3 length is 15 residues. As DNA, the CDR3 is TGTGCCAGCAGCCCGGGGGGGACTTATAATTCACCCCTCCACTTT. This encodes CASSPGGTYNSPLHF.

V is TRBV5-8 and J is TRBJ1-1, with D possibly being TRBD1 (5 bases). Germline lookup yields CDR1 SGHTS and CDR2 YDEGEE. This CDR3 region has 15 residues. Trimming took 2 bases from V and 4 from J, leaving 15 bases between them. CDR3 sequence: CASSFGQQGGTEAFF. The DNA for the CDR3 is TGTGCCAGCAGCTTTGGCCAGCAGGGTGGCACTGAAGCTTTCTTT.

This chain joins TRBV4-2 and TRBJ2-2, with 8 bases fitting TRBD1. The ends lost 6 bases at V and 7 bases at J; junction bases unmatched: 7. Germline V gene data show CDR1 as LGHNA and CDR2 as YNFKEQ. The CDR3 length is 14 residues. The CDR3 loop is CASRGQGRNGELFF. DNA for the CDR3: TGTGCCAGCAGAGGACAGGGACGGAACGGGGAGCTGTTTTTT.

The chain has TRBV2 and TRBJ1-1; 8 bases fit TRBD1. This CDR3 has 15 amino acids. J lost 4 bases, V lost 5 bases, and 9 bases had no gene match. Germline CDR1 SNHLY, CDR2 FYNNEI. The CDR3 spells CASSTQTGVPTEAFF. CDR3 nucleotides: TGTGCCAGCAGTACCCAGACAGGGGTCCCCACTGAAGCTTTCTTT.

This clone was seen just once. This sequence joins TRBV19 and TRBJ2-1, with TRBD1 matching 7 bases. V lost 6 bases to trimming and J lost 6 bases; unmatched junction nucleotides: 5. Germline CDR1 and CDR2: LNHDA and SQIVND (reference sequence). This CDR3 is 13 amino acids long. The CDR3 loop reads CASSPTGSNEQFF. DNA for the CDR3: TGTGCCAGTAGCCCGACAGGGAGCAATGAGCAGTTCTTC.